The following is a TCR beta chain sequence with its context. The antigen is undetermined. The CDR3 extends over 17 amino acids. V lost 1 base, J lost 9 bases, and 13 bases stayed unmatched. CDR1 and CDR2 from the germline V gene are SGHRS and YFSETQ. MiXCR was run by TCRdb on the RT-PCR reads, yielding one entry per CDR3 protein. This sample has roughly 700,000 distinct CDR3 sequences, with roughly 14% found just once. This sample stems from a study of response to subunit inactivated influenza vaccine. Study-wide points: It was the authors' suggestion that each seasonal influenza vaccination recruits few new T cells.

The starting material was PBMCs from blood, obtained around 15 days before vaccination. The chain employs TRBV5-1 and TRBJ2-1, with 10 bases fitting TRBD2. The TCR comes from a man aged 50 to 60 who received an inactivated influenza vaccine. CDR3: CASSLRRLAGAVVEQFF. The CDR3 region has the DNA TGCGCCAGCAGCTTGAGGAGGCTAGCGGGAGCGGTGGTTGAGCAGTTCTTC.